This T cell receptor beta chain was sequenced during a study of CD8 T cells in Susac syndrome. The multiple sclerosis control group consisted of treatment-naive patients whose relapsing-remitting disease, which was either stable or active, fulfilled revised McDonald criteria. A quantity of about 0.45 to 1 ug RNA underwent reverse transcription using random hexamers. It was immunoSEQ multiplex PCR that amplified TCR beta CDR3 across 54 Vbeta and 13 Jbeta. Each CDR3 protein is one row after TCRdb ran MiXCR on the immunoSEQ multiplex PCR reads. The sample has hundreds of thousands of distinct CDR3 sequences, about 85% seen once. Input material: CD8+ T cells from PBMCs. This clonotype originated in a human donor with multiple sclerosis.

DNA for the CDR3: TGTGCCAGCAGCGCTAGCGGGAGGCATCACACAGATACGCAGTATTTT. This translates into CASSASGRHHTDTQYF. The rearrangement joins TRBV9 to TRBJ2-3, with TRBD2 matching 11 bases. The V gene end was trimmed by 3 bases and the J gene end by 2 bases; junction bases not matched to a gene: 5. CDR1 and CDR2 (germline): SGDLS, YYNGEE. The CDR3 spans 16 residues.